The clone carrying this T cell receptor beta chain has at least ten counts. Antigen specificity is unknown. Genomic DNA acted as the template from which TCR beta VDJ combination and CDR3 sequence profiling were carried out. TCRdb called the reads again in MiXCR, with one record for every CDR3 protein. The sample lists over 150,000 distinct CDR3 sequences, around 48% seen once, with approximately 2.8% in the top ten. For sequencing, patients were chosen who had shown expansion of CD8+CD57+ cells by flow cytometry. Blood sampling was performed on the patients, and none of them had received therapy by then. CDR3 length: 11 amino acids. Germline V gene sequence: CDR1 DFQATT, CDR2 SNEGSKA (reference sequence). The data derive from a study of CD8+CD57+ T cells in acquired aplastic anemia. Study-wide background: Sorted CD4+ and CD8+ cells yielded about 2.9 ug of DNA on average.

Study results and limitations: Patients and controls were found to share 25 to 35 CD8+ CDR3 sequences. Controls and patients did not differ significantly in CD8+ Simpson's diversity.

This receptor was obtained from a human donor with aplastic anemia. This chain connects TRBV20-1 to TRBJ2-1; weak D call: TRBD1 (6 bases). Material: sorted CD4+, CD8+, or CD8+CD57+ T cells (not recorded which) from PBMCs. CDR3 nucleotide sequence: TGCAGCAGTGCAGGGGTGAATGAGCAGTTCTTC. Residues: CSSAGVNEQFF.